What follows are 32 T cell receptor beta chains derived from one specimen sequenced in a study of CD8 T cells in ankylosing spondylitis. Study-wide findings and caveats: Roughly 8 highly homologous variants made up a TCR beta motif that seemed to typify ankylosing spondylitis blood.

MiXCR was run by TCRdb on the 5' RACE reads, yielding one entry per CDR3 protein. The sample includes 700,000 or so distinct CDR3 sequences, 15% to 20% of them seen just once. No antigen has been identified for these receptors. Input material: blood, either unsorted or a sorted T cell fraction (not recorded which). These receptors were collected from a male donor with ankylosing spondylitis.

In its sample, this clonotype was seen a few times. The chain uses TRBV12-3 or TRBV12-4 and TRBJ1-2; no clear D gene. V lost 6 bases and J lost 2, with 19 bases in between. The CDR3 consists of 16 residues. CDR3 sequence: CASSATPTGGNYGYTF. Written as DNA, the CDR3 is TGTGCCAGCAGCGCTACCCCCACGGGAGGAAACTATGGCTACACCTTC.

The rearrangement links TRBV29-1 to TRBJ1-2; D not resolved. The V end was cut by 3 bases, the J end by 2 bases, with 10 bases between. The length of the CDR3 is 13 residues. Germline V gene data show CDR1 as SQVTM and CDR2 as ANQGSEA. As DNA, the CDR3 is TGCAGCGTTGAGATAGGGAAGAACTATGGCTACACCTTC. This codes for CSVEIGKNYGYTF.

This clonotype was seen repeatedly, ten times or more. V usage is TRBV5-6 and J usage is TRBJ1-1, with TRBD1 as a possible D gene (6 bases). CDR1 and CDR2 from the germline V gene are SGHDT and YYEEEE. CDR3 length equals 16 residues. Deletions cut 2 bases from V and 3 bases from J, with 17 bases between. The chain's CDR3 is CASSFYSGGQDTEAFF. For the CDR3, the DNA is TGTGCCAGCAGCTTTTATTCCGGGGGGCAGGACACTGAAGCTTTCTTT.

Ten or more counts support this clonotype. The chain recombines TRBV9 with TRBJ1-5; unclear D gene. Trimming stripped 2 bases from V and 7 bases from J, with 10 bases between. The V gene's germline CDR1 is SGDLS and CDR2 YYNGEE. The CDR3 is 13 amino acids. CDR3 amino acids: CASSVGQRQPQHF. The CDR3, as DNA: TGTGCCAGCAGCGTTGGTCAGAGGCAGCCCCAGCATTTT.

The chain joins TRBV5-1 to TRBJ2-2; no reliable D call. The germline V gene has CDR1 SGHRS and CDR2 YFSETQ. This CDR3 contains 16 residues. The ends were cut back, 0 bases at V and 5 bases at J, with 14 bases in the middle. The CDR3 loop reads CASSLVGTSWTGELFF. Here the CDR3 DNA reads TGCGCCAGCAGCTTGGTGGGCACCTCGTGGACCGGGGAGCTGTTTTTT.

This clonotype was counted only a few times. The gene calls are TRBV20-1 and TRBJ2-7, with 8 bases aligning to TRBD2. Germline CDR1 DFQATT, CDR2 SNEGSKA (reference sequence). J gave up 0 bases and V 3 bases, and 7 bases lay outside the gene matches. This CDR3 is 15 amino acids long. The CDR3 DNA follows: TGCAGTGCTAGGGGGGCAGCGGGAGTCTCCTACGAGCAGTACTTC. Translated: CSARGAAGVSYEQYF.

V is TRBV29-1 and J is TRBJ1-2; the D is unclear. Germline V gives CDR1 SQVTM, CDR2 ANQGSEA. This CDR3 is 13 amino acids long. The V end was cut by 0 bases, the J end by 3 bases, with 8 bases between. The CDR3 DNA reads TGCAGCGTTGAAGAGAGATTCTACTATGGCTACACCTTC. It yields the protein CSVEERFYYGYTF.

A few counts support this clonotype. This CDR3 reads CASSSPGRRVYGYTF. CDR3 sequence (DNA): TGTGCCAGCAGTTCGCCGGGACGGAGGGTGTATGGCTACACCTTC. V and J are TRBV12-3 or TRBV12-4 and TRBJ1-2, with D possibly matching TRBD1 (5 bases). Trimming removed 4 bases at V and 5 bases at J, with 17 bases between. This CDR3 comprises 15 residues.

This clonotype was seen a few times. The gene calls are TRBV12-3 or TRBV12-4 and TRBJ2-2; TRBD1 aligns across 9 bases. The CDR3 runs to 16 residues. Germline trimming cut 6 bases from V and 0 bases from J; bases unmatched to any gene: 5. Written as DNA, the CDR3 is TGTGCCAGCAGCCTTACAGGGGGCCCGAACACCGGGGAGCTGTTTTTT. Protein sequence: CASSLTGGPNTGELFF.

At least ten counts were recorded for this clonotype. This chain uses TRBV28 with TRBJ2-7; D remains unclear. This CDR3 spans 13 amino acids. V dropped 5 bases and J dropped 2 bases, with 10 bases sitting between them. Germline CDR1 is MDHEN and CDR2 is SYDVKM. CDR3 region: CASSLSTPYEQYF. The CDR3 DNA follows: TGTGCCAGCAGTCTGTCTACTCCCTACGAGCAGTACTTC.

The DNA of the CDR3 is TGTGCCTGGTCACAGGCGACGCTATACACTGAAGCTTTCTTT. Residues: CAWSQATLYTEAFF. V is TRBV30 and J is TRBJ1-1, with D perhaps matching TRBD1 (5 bases). The CDR3 spans 14 residues. V was cut by 5 bases and J by 3 bases, with 16 bases left in between. Germline CDR1 is GTSNPN and CDR2 is SVGIG (reference sequence).

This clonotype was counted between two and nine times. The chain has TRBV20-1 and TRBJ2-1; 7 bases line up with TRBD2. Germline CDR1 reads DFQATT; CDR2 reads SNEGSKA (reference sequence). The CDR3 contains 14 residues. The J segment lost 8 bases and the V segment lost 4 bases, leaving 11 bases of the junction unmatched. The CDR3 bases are TGCAGTGCTACCTGGGACTACGGATTGGATGAGCAGTTCTTC. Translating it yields CSATWDYGLDEQFF.

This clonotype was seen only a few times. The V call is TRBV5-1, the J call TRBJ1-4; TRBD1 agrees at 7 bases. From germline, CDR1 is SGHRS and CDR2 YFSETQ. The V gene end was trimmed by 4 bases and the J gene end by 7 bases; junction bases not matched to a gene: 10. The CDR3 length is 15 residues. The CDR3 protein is CASSRGGTETEKLFF. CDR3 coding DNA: TGCGCCAGCAGCCGGGGGGGGACAGAGACTGAAAAACTGTTTTTT. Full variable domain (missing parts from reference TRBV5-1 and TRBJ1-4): KAGVTQTPRYLIKTRGQQVTLSCSPISGHRSVSWYQQTPGQGLQFLFEYFSETQRNKGNFPGRFSGRQFSNSRSEMNVSTLELGDSALYLCASSRGGTETEKLFFGSGTQLSVL.

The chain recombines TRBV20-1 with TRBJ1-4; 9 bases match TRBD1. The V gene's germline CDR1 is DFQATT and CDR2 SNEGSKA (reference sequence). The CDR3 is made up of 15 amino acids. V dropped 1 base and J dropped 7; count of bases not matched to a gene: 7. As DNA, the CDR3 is TGCAGTGCTAGAGCCCAGACAGGGGGGGGTGAAAAACTGTTTTTT. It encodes CSARAQTGGGEKLFF.

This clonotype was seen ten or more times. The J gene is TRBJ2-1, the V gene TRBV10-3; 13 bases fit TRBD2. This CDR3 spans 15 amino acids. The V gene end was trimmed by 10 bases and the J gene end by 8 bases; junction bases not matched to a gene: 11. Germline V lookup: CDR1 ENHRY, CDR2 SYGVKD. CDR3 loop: CATAPGTSGADEQFF. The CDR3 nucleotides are TGTGCCACCGCCCCCGGGACTAGCGGGGCCGATGAGCAGTTCTTC.

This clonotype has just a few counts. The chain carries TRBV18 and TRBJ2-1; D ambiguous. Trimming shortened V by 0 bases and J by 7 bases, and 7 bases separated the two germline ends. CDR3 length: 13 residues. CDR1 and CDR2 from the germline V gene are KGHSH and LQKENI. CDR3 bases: TGTGCCAGCTCACCACCGATGAGGAATGAGCAGTTCTTC. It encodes CASSPPMRNEQFF.

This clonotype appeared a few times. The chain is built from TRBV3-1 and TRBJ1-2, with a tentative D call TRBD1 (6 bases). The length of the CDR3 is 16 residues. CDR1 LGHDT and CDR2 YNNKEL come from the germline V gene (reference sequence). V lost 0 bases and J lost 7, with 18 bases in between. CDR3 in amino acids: CASSQDGGRGSAGYTF. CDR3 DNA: TGTGCCAGCAGCCAAGATGGTGGCAGGGGAAGTGCTGGCTACACCTTC.

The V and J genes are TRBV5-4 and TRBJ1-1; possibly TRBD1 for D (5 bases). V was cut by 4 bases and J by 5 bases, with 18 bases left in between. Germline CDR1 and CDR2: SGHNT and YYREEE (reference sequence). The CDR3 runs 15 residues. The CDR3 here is CASSTYYQGRTEAFF. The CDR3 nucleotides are TGTGCCAGCAGCACCTACTATCAGGGTCGGACTGAAGCTTTCTTT.

The CDR3 DNA is TGTGCCAGCAGTTTAGCGCTAGGGTTACAGTACTTC. Translated, it gives CASSLALGLQYF. V gene TRBV12-3 or TRBV12-4 combines with J gene TRBJ2-7; the D is unclear. Trimming left V 0 bases short and J 10 bases short, with 10 bases between. The CDR3 runs to 12 residues.

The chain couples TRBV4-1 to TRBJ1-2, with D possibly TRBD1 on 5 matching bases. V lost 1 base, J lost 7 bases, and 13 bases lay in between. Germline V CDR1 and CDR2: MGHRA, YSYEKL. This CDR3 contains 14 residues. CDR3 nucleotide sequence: TGCGCCAGCAGCCAAGTCGCAGGGTGGCGTGGCTACACCTTC. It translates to CASSQVAGWRGYTF.

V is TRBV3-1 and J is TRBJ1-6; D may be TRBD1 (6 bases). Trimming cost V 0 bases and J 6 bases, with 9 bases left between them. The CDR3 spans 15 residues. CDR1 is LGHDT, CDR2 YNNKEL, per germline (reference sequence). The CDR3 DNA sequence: TGTGCCAGCAGCCAAGAAAACAGGGTTAATTCACCCCTCCACTTT. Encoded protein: CASSQENRVNSPLHF.

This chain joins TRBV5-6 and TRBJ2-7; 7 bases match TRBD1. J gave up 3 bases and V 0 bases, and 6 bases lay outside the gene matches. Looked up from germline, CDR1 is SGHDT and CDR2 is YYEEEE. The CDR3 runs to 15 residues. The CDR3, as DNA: TGTGCCAGCAGCTTGGGGGGACAGCCCTACTACGAGCAGTACTTC. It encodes CASSLGGQPYYEQYF.

DNA of the CDR3: TGTGCCAGCAGTGACTCGCCAGGTAGCCAAGAGACCCAGTACTTC. Translation gives CASSDSPGSQETQYF. The V and J genes are TRBV6-4 and TRBJ2-5; D call uncertain. The CDR3 runs to 15 residues. Germline V CDR1 and CDR2: MRHNA, SNTAGT. V was trimmed by 0 bases and J by 1 base, leaving 9 bases between them.

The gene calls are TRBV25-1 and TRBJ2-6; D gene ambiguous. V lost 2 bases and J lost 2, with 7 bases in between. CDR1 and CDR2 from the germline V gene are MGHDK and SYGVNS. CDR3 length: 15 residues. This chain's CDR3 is CASSELQTGANVLTF. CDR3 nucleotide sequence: TGTGCCAGCAGTGAACTGCAGACTGGGGCCAACGTCCTGACTTTC.

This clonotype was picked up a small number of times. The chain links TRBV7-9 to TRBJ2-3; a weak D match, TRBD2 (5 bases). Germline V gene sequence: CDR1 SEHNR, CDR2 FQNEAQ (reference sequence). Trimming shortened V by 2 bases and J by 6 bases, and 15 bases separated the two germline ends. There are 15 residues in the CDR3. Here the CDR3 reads CASSLRRAGEDTQYF. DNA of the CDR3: TGTGCCAGCAGCTTAAGGCGGGCCGGGGAGGATACGCAGTATTTT.

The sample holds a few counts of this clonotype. The CDR3 sequence: CASSEANPGTGTSPLHF. In DNA, the CDR3 is TGTGCCAGCAGTGAAGCCAATCCTGGGACAGGGACTTCACCCCTCCACTTT. This sequence joins TRBV2 and TRBJ1-6; 9 bases agree with TRBD1. Germline V gene data show CDR1 as SNHLY and CDR2 as FYNNEI. The ends lost 0 bases at V and 9 bases at J; junction bases unmatched: 9. The CDR3 extends over 17 amino acids. Supplemented by reference TRBV2 and TRBJ1-6, the full variable domain reads EPEVTQTPSHQVTQMGQEVILRCVPISNHLYFYWYRQILGQKVEFLVSFYNNEISEKSEIFDDQFSVERPDGSNFTLKIRSTKLEDSAMYFCASSEANPGTGTSPLHFGNGTRLTVT.

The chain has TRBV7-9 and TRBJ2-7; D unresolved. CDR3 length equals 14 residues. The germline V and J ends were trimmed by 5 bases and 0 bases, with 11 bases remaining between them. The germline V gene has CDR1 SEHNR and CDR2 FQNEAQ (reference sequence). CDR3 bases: TGTGCCAGCAGCCTCCACGTAAACTCCTACGAGCAGTACTTC. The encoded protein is CASSLHVNSYEQYF. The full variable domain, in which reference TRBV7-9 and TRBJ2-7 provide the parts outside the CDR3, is DTGVSQNPRHKITKRGQNVTFRCDPISEHNRLYWYRQTLGQGPEFLTYFQNEAQLEKSRLLSDRFSAERPKGSFSTLEIQRTEQGDSAMYLCASSLHVNSYEQYFGPGTRLTVT.

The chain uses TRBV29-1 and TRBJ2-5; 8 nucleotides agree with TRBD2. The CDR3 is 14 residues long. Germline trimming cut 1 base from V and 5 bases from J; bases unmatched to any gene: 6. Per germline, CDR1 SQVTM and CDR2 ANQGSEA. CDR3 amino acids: CSVEARGATETQYF. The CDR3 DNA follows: TGCAGCGTTGAAGCGCGGGGGGCGACGGAGACCCAGTACTTC.

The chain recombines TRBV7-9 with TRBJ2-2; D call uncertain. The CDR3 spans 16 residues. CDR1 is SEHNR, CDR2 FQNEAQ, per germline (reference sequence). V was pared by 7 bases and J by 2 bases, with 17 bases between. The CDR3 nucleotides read TGTGCCAGCAACTCACCGGTGAAGGATAACACCGGGGAGCTGTTTTTT. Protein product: CASNSPVKDNTGELFF.

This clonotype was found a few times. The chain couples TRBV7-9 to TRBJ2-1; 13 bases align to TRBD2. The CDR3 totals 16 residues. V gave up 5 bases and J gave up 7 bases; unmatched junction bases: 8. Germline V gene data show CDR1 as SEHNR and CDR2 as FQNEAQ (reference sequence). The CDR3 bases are TGTGCCAGCAGCCCGGGACTAGCGGGATGGAGGAATGAGCAGTTCTTC. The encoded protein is CASSPGLAGWRNEQFF.

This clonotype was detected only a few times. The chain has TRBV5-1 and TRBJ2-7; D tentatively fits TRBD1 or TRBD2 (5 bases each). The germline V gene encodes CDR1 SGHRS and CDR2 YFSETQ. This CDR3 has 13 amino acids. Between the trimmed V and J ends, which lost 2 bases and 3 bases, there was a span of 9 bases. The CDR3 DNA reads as TGCGCCAGCAGCTTTAGTGGGGGCTACGAGCAGTACTTC. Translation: CASSFSGGYEQYF.

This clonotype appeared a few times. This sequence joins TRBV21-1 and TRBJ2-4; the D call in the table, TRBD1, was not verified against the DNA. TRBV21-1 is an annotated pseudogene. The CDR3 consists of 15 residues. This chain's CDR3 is CASSKERTAQNIQYF. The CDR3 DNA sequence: TGTGCCAGCAGCAAAGAGCGGACAGCGCAAAACATTCAGTACTTC.